The 10 T cell receptor beta chains given below trace back to one sample, sequenced in a study of regulatory T cells in long-lasting Graves disease. Sample time point: persistent/refractory GD, antithyroid drugs over 5 years with positive TRAb. RNA extracted from PBMCs served as the sequencing template. Arm-PCR of CDR3 regions and iRepertoire HTBI primers were used to build TCR beta libraries. MiXCR, applied by TCRdb to the multiplex PCR reads, yields one record per CDR3 protein. There are about 420,000 distinct CDR3 sequences in the sample; around 22% occur only once, and about 26% lies in the top ten. The sequencing here drew on peripheral blood mononuclear cells (PBMCs), taken when the disease was refractory, from a patient treated with antithyroid drugs. These receptors were taken from a female donor with Graves disease.

This clonotype was picked up many times. The genes are TRBV2 and TRBJ2-5, with TRBD1 as a possible D gene (6 bases). Germline V lookup: CDR1 SNHLY, CDR2 FYNNEI. The CDR3 runs 15 residues. V was cut by 6 bases and J by 0 bases, with 14 bases left in between. The CDR3 is CASRDDRGYQETQYF. CDR3 bases: TGTGCCAGCAGGGATGATAGGGGGTACCAAGAGACCCAGTACTTC.

This clonotype appeared a single time. This sequence joins TRBV2 and TRBJ2-3; D is perhaps TRBD2 (6 bases). Looked up from germline, CDR1 is SNHLY and CDR2 is FYNNEI. The ends were cut back, 6 bases at V and 4 bases at J, with 14 bases in the middle. The length of the CDR3 is 14 residues. The CDR3 DNA sequence: TGTGCCAGCAGCTTAGGCCTAGCGCCAGATACGCAGTATTTT. Translated, it gives CASSLGLAPDTQYF.

The chain recombines TRBV10-3 with TRBJ2-5; TRBD2 aligns across 12 bases. The CDR3 is 15 residues long. Germline-derived CDR1 and CDR2 are ENHRY and SYGVKD. Trimming took 5 bases from V and 5 from J; bases not matched to a gene: 6. The CDR3 is CAISQLAGGRETQYF. CDR3 coding DNA: TGTGCCATCAGTCAACTAGCGGGAGGTCGGGAGACCCAGTACTTC.

The genes are TRBV3-1 and TRBJ1-1, with TRBD1 as a possible D gene (5 bases). Trimming took off 0 bases at V and 7 bases at J, with 12 bases between the two ends. The CDR3 runs 14 residues. CDR1 is LGHDT and CDR2 is YNNKEL in the germline V gene (reference sequence). The CDR3 sequence is CASSQEGVLLEAFF. Here the CDR3 DNA reads TGTGCCAGCAGCCAAGAGGGGGTCCTTCTTGAAGCTTTCTTT.

This clonotype was counted at least ten times. The V and J genes are TRBV28 and TRBJ1-5; unclear D gene. Trimming stripped 6 bases from V and 7 bases from J, with 10 bases between. Germline V gives CDR1 MDHEN, CDR2 SYDVKM. This CDR3 comprises 12 residues. CDR3 bases: TGTGCCAGCAGGGCGCCGTCCCAGCCCCAGCATTTT. This encodes CASRAPSQPQHF. Based on the CDR3 plus reference TRBV28 and TRBJ1-5, the full variable domain is DVKVTQSSRYLVKRTGEKVFLECVQDMDHENMFWYRQDPGLGLRLIYFSYDVKMKEKGDIPEGYSVSREKKERFSLILESASTNQTSMYLCASRAPSQPQHFGDGTRLSIL.

This clonotype has ten or more counts. Its ends do not fully match the called genes, so a read error is possible. The J gene is TRBJ2-4, the V gene TRBV6-2 or TRBV6-3, with D tentatively TRBD2 (6 bases). The CDR3 consists of 13 residues. CDR1 MNHEY and CDR2 SVGEGT come from the germline V gene. In nucleotides, the CDR3 is TGTGTCAGCAGACAACTAGCAAATGACATTCAGTACTTC. Its translation: CVSRQLANDIQYF.

This clonotype was counted ten times or more. V and J are TRBV28 and TRBJ1-2, with D perhaps matching TRBD1 (6 bases). CDR3 length: 15 amino acids. The V and J ends lost 6 bases and 8 bases respectively, with 22 bases between them. Germline CDR1 is MDHEN and CDR2 is SYDVKM. The CDR3 nucleotides read TGTGCCAGCAGCCAGGAACTAACAGGGCTCTACGGCTACACCTTC. Amino acid sequence: CASSQELTGLYGYTF.

V and J are TRBV28 and TRBJ1-5; D is unclear. V gave up 2 bases and J gave up 2 bases, with 16 bases separating them. Germline CDR1 and CDR2: MDHEN and SYDVKM. The CDR3 spans 17 residues. CDR3 sequence reads: CASSLIWSAEGNQPQHF. The CDR3 DNA reads TGTGCCAGCAGTTTAATCTGGTCAGCGGAGGGCAATCAGCCCCAGCATTTT.

This clonotype was counted at least ten times. V and J are TRBV5-1 and TRBJ2-6; perhaps TRBD1 as D (6 bases). Trimming took 1 base from V and 0 from J, leaving 14 bases between them. Germline V lookup: CDR1 SGHRS, CDR2 YFSETQ. This CDR3 spans 18 amino acids. The CDR3 sequence: CASSLIGQHSSGANVLTF. In DNA form, the CDR3 reads TGCGCCAGCAGCTTGATTGGACAGCACAGCTCTGGGGCCAACGTCCTGACTTTC. The full variable domain, its missing parts supplied by reference TRBV5-1 and TRBJ2-6, is KAGVTQTPRYLIKTRGQQVTLSCSPISGHRSVSWYQQTPGQGLQFLFEYFSETQRNKGNFPGRFSGRQFSNSRSEMNVSTLELGDSALYLCASSLIGQHSSGANVLTFGAGSRLTVL.

In its sample, this clonotype was seen a few times. The rearrangement joins TRBV9 to TRBJ2-7; 7 bases are shared with TRBD2. Germline V lookup: CDR1 SGDLS, CDR2 YYNGEE. The CDR3 covers 16 residues. Trimming removed 0 bases from V and 1 base from J; junction bases left unmatched: 7. The chain's CDR3 is CASSVGFSGPSYEQYF. DNA of the CDR3: TGTGCCAGCAGCGTAGGGTTTAGCGGGCCGTCCTACGAGCAGTACTTC.